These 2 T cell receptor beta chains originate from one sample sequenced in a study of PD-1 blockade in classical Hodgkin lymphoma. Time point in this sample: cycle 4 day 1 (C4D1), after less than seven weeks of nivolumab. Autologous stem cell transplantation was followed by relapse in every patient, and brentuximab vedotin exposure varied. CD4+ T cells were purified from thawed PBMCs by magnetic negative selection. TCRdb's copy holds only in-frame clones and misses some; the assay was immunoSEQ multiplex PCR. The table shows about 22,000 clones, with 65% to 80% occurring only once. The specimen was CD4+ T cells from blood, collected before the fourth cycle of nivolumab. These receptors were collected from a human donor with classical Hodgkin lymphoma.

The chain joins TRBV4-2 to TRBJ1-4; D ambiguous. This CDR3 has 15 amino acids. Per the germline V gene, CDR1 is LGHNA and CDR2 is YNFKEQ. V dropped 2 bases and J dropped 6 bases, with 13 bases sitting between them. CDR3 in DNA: TGTGCCAGCAGCCAACCCGGACCAGCCGATGAAAAACTGTTTTTT. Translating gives CASSQPGPADEKLFF.

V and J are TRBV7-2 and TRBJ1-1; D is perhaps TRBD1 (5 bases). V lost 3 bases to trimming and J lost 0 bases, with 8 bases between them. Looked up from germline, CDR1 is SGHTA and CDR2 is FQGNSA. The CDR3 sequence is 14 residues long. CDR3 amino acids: CASSLGGVNTEAFF. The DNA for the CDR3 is TGTGCCAGCAGCTTGGGGGGGGTGAACACTGAAGCTTTCTTT.